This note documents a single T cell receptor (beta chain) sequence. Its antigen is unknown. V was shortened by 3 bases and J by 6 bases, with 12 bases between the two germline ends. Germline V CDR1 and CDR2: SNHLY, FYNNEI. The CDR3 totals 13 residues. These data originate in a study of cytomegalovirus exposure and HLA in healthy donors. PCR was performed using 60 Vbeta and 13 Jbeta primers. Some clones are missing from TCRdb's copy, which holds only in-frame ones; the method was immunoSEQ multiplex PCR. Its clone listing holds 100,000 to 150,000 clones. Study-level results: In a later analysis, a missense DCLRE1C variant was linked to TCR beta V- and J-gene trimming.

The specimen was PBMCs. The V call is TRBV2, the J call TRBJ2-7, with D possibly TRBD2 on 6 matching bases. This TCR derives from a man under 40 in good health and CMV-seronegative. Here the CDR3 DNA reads TGTGCCAGCAGTGATTTACTAGCTCCCGAGCAGTACTTC. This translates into CASSDLLAPEQYF.